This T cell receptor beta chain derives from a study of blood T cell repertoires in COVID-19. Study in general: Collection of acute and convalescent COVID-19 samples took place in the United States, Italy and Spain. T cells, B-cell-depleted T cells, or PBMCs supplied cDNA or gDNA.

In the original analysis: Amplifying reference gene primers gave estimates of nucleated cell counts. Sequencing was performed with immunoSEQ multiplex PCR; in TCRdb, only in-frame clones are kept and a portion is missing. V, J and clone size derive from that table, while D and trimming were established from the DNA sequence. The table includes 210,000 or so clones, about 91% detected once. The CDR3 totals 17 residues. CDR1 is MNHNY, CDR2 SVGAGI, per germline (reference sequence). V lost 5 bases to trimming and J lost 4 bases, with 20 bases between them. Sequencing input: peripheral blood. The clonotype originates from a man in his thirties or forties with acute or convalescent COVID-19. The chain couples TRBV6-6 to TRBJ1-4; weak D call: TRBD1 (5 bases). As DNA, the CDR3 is TGTGCCAGCAGTCGATACGCCAACGGGGGTGGTAATGAAAAACTGTTTTTT. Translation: CASSRYANGGGNEKLFF.